This TCR beta chain stems from a study of blood T cell repertoires in COVID-19. Overall study context: Samples of COVID-19 (acute and convalescent) were obtained from the United States, Italy and Spain.

Germline assignment: CDR1 GTSNPN and CDR2 SVGIG (reference sequence). V gave up 4 bases and J gave up 5 bases; unmatched junction bases: 4. The CDR3 covers 15 residues. Original processing notes: By means of reference gene primer amplification, nucleated cell counts were estimated. The method was immunoSEQ multiplex PCR; TCRdb's version includes in-frame clones alone and lacks a portion of them. V, J and clone size are taken as reported in that table, and D and trimming were inferred from the DNA itself. The sample has roughly 130,000 clones; approximately 89% are singletons. The sequence came from a woman between 55 and 75 years old with acute or convalescent COVID-19. Sequencing was done on a sample of peripheral blood. The chain is built from TRBV30 and TRBJ2-3, with 15 bases fitting TRBD2. CDR3 coding DNA: TGTGCCTGGACTCAGGGACTAGCGGGAGGAGATACGCAGTATTTT. This gives the protein CAWTQGLAGGDTQYF. The full variable domain, completed using reference TRBV30 and TRBJ2-3, is SQTIHQWPATLVQPVGSPLSLECTVEGTSNPNLYWYRQAAGRGLQLLFYSVGIGQISSEVPQNLSASRPQDRQFILSSKKLLLSDSGFYLCAWTQGLAGGDTQYFGPGTRLTVL.